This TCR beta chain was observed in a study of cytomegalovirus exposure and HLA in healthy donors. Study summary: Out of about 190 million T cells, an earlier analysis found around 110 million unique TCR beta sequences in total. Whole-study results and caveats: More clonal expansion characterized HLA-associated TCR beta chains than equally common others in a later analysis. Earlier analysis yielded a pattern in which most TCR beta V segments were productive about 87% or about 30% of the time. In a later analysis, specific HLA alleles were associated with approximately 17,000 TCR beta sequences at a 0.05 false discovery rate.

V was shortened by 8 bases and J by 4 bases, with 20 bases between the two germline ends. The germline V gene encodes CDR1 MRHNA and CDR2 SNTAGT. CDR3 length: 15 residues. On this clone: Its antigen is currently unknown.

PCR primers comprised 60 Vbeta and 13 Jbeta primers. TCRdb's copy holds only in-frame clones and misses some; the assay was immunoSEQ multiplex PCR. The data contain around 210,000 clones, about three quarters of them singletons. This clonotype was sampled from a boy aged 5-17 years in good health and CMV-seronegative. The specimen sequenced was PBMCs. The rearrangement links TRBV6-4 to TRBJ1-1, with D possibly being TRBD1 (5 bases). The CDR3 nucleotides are TGTGCCAGCCAGCAGAATCGGGGGGTGGGCACTGAAGCTTTCTTT. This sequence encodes CASQQNRGVGTEAFF.